What follows describes a single T cell receptor (beta chain). This entry is derived from a study of cytomegalovirus exposure and HLA in healthy donors. Vbeta (60) and Jbeta (13) primers were used in the PCR. This table comes from immunoSEQ multiplex PCR, and its TCRdb copy is limited to in-frame clones, with some not included. The sample holds some 200,000 clones; roughly 80% are singletons and the top ten take less than 3%. Germline CDR1 reads SNHLY; CDR2 reads FYNNEI. V dropped 2 bases and J dropped 4 bases, with 8 bases sitting between them. This CDR3 spans 13 amino acids. The sample comprised PBMCs. This clonotype was sampled from a woman aged 40-49 years in good health and CMV-seronegative. The J gene is TRBJ1-2, the V gene TRBV2; the D is unclear. The CDR3 nucleotides read TGTGCCAGCAGTGAATTAGAAATCTATGGCTACACCTTC. It encodes CASSELEIYGYTF.